This TCR beta chain derives from a study of CD8 T cells in Susac syndrome. General study points: The TCR sequencing and HLA analysis in the study involved a relatively small number of individuals, as the study acknowledged.

As to this clonotype: Its target is unknown.

It was healthy donors who served as the controls, matched for age and sex. The RNA input was roughly 0.45 to 1 ug, and it was reverse transcribed with random hexamers. MiXCR, applied by TCRdb to the immunoSEQ multiplex PCR reads, yields one record per CDR3 protein. The sample has 180,000 or so distinct CDR3 sequences; over 85% are singletons. V trimming: 5 bases; J trimming: 4 bases; junction bases outside the gene matches: 12. The germline V gene encodes CDR1 LGHNA and CDR2 YSLEER. The CDR3 is made up of 16 amino acids. This chain uses TRBV4-3 with TRBJ2-3; 7 bases agree with TRBD1. The receptor's source is a human donor in good health. The sample taken for sequencing was CD4+ T cells from PBMCs. CDR3 amino acids: CASSSRGRGRPDTQYF. The CDR3 DNA is TGCGCCAGCAGCTCGCGTGGTAGGGGGCGCCCAGATACGCAGTATTTT.